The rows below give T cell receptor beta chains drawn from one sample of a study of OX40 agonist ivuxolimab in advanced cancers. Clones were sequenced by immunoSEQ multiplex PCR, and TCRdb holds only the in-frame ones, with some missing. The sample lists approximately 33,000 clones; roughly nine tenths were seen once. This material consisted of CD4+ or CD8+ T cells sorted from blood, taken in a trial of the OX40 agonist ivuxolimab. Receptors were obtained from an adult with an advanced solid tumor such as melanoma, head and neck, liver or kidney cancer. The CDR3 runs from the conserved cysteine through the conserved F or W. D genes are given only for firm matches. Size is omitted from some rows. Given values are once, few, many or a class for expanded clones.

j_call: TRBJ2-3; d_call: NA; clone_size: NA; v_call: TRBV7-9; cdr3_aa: CASRVGLGTDTQYF; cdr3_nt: TGTGCCAGCAGGGTTGGGTTGGGCACAGATACGCAGTATTTT
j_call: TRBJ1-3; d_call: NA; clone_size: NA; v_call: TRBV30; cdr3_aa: CAWNRRSSGNTIYF; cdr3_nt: TGTGCCTGGAATCGCCGGAGCTCTGGAAACACCATATATTTT
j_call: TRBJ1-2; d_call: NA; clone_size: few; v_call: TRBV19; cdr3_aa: CASSMRAGYDYGYTF; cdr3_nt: TGTGCCAGTAGTATGCGGGCAGGGTATGACTATGGCTACACCTTC
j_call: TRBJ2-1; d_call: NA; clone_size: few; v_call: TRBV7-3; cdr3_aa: CASSLFSPDNEQFF; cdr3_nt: TGTGCCAGCAGCTTATTTTCGCCGGACAATGAGCAGTTCTTC
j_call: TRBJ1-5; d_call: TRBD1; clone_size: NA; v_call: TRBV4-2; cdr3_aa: CASSPETGRSYQPQHF; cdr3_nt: TGTGCCAGCAGCCCTGAGACAGGGAGGTCGTACCAGCCCCAGCATTTT
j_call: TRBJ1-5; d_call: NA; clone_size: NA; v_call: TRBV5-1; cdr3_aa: CASSPLAGQPQHF; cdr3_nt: TGCGCCAGCAGCCCCCTGGCGGGTCAGCCCCAGCATTTT
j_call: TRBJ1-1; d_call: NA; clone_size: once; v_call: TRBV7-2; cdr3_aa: CASSLGWGDTEAFF; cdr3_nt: TGTGCCAGCAGCTTAGGTTGGGGGGACACTGAAGCTTTCTTT
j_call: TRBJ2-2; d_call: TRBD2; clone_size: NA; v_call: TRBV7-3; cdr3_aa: CASSLSPSGGGELFF; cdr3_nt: TGTGCCAGCAGCTTAAGTCCTAGCGGGGGCGGGGAGCTGTTTTTT
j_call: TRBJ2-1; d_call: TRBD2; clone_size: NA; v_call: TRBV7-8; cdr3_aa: CASSLVGTSGQRLSNEQFF; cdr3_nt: TGTGCCAGCAGCTTAGTAGGGACTAGCGGCCAACGACTCAGCAATGAGCAGTTCTTC
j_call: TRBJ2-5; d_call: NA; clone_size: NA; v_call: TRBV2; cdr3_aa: CASRSSAVETQYF; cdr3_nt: TGTGCCAGCCGATCTAGCGCGGTGGAGACCCAGTACTTC
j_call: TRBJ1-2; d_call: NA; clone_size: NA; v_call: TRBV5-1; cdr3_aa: CASSLGTSWGYTF; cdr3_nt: TGCGCCAGCAGCCTGGGGACGTCGTGGGGCTACACCTTC
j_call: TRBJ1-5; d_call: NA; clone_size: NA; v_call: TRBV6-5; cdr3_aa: CASSPRDSNQPQHF; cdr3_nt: TGTGCCAGCAGTCCCAGGGATAGCAATCAGCCCCAGCATTTT
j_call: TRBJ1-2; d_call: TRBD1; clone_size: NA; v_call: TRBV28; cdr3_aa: CASRGRQGGGYTF; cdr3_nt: TGTGCCAGCCGGGGGCGACAGGGCGGGGGCTACACCTTC
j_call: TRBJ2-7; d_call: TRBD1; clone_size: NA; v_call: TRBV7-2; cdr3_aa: CASSLEANRGREQYF; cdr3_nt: TGTGCCAGCAGCTTAGAGGCGAACAGGGGCCGCGAGCAGTACTTC
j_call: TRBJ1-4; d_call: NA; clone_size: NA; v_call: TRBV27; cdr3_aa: CASRFRDSPARNEKLFF; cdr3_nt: TGTGCCAGCCGGTTCCGGGACTCTCCTGCAAGAAATGAAAAACTGTTTTTT
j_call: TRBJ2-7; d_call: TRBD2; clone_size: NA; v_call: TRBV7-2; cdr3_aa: CASSLALGGSSYEQYF; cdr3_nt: TGTGCCAGCAGCTTAGCGCTCGGGGGGAGCTCCTACGAGCAGTACTTC
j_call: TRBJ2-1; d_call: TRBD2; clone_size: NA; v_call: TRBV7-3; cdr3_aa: CASSISSGSSYNEQFF; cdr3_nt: TGTGCCAGCAGCATTTCTAGCGGGAGCTCCTACAATGAGCAGTTCTTC
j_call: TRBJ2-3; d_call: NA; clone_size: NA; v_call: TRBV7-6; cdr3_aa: CASSLAGSTDTQYF; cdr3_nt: TGTGCCAGCAGCTTAGCGGGAAGCACAGATACGCAGTATTTT
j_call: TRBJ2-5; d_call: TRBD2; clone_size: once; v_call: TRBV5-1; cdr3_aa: CASSPGGNREETQYF; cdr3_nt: TGCGCCAGCAGCCCGGGAGGAAACCGGGAAGAGACCCAGTACTTC
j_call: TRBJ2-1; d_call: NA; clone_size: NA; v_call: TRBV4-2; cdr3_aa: CASSQDPQGPYNEQFF; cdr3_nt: TGTGCCAGCAGCCAAGATCCACAGGGCCCATACAATGAGCAGTTCTTC
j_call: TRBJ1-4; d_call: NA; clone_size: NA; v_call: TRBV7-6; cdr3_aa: CASSLGPAGNNEKLFF; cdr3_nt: TGTGCCAGCAGCTTGGGTCCCGCGGGAAATAATGAAAAACTGTTTTTT
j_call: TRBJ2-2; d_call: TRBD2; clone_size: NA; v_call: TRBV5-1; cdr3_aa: CASSFSGSDTGELFF; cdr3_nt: TGCGCCAGCAGCTTTAGCGGGAGTGACACCGGGGAGCTGTTTTTT
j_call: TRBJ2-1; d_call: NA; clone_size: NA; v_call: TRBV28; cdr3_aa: CASTRVYNEQFF; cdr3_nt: TGTGCCAGCACAAGGGTTTACAATGAGCAGTTCTTC
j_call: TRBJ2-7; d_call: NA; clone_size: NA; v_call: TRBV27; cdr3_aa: CASSPSGGVEQYF; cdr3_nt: TGTGCCAGCAGTCCCTCTGGCGGGGTCGAGCAGTACTTC
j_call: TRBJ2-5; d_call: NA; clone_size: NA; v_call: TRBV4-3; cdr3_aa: CASSYRLGRETQYF; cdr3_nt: TGCGCCAGCAGCTACCGACTAGGAAGAGAGACCCAGTACTTC
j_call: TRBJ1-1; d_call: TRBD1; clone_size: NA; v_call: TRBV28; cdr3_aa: CASSLPGTGATEAFF; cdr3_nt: TGTGCCAGCAGTCTTCCTGGGACAGGGGCCACTGAAGCTTTCTTT
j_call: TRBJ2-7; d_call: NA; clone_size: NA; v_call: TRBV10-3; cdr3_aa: CAIKKLDLSYEQYF; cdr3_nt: TGTGCCATCAAAAAGCTCGACTTGTCCTACGAGCAGTACTTC
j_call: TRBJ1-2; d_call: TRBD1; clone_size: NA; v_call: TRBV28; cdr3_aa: CASSLIFGTGGIPSYGYTF; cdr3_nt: TGTGCCAGCAGTTTAATTTTCGGGACAGGGGGCATACCTAGCTATGGCTACACCTTC
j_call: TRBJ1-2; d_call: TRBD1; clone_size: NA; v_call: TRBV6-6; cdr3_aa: CASSKTGANYGYTF; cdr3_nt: TGTGCCAGCAGTAAGACAGGGGCCAACTATGGCTACACCTTC
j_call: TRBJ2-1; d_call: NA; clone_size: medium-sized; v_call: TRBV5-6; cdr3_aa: CASSLRPGPFNEQFF; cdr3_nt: TGTGCCAGCAGCTTGCGGCCAGGGCCGTTCAATGAGCAGTTCTTC
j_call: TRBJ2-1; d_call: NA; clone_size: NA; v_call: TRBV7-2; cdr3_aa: CASSLQGRNEQFF; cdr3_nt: TGTGCCAGCAGTTTACAGGGTCGCAATGAGCAGTTCTTC
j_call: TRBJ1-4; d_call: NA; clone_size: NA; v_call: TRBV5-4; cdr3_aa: CASSSRSGAGEKLFF; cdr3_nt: TGTGCCAGCAGCTCTCGATCGGGGGCTGGTGAAAAACTGTTTTTT
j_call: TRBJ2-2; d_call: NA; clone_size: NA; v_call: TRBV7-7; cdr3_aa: CASSLAGNTGELFF; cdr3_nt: TGTGCTAGCAGCTTAGCAGGGAACACCGGGGAGCTGTTTTTT
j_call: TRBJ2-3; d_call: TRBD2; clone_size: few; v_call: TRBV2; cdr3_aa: CASSRLAGGPDTQYF; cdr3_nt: TGTGCCAGCAGTCGACTAGCGGGAGGGCCGGATACGCAGTATTTT
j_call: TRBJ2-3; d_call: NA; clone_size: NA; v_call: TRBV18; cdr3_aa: CASSPDPRRFDTQYF; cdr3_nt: TGTGCCAGCTCACCTGACCCTCGGAGGTTCGATACGCAGTATTTT
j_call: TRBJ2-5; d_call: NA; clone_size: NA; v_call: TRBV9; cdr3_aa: CASSVLEGGTQYF; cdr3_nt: TGTGCCAGCAGCGTTTTGGAGGGAGGGACCCAGTACTTC
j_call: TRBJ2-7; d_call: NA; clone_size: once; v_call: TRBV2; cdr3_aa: CASSVTGSEQYF; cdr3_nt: TGTGCCAGCAGTGTGACAGGTAGTGAGCAGTACTTC
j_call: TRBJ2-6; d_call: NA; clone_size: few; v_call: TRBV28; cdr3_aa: CASSPRRHSGANVLTF; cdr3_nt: TGTGCCAGTAGCCCCCGGCGCCACTCTGGGGCCAACGTCCTGACTTTC
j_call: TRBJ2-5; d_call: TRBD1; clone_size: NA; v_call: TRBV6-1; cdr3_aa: CASRRQGGETQYF; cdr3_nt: TGTGCCAGCAGAAGACAGGGGGGGGAGACCCAGTACTTC
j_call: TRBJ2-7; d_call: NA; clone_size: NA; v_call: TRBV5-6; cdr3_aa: CASSLGLGDTYEQYF; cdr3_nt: TGTGCCAGCAGCTTGGGTCTCGGGGATACCTACGAGCAGTACTTC